What follows are 28 T cell receptor beta chains derived from one specimen sequenced in a study of untreated major depressive disorder. Data came from immunoSEQ multiplex PCR; TCRdb stores just in-frame clones and leaves some out. Among tens of thousands of clones listed, about 89% were seen once. Sequencing used CD4+ T cells from PBMCs. All receptors come from a woman in her twenties or thirties in good health.

CDR3 sequence (DNA): TGTGCCTGGAGTGTGGGTCCCGGGGAGCTGTTTTTT. Translation: CAWSVGPGELFF. The rearrangement joins TRBV30 to TRBJ2-2, with unresolved D. Germline V lookup: CDR1 GTSNPN, CDR2 SVGIG (reference sequence). V lost 0 bases, J lost 6 bases, and 5 bases lay in between. The length of the CDR3 is 12 residues.

V and J are TRBV20-1 and TRBJ1-1; D remains unclear. The CDR3 spans 10 residues. Germline V gene sequence: CDR1 DFQATT, CDR2 SNEGSKA (reference sequence). V was pared by 5 bases and J by 6 bases, with 7 bases between. Here the CDR3 reads CSAGGAEAFF. The DNA of the CDR3 is TGCAGTGCTGGTGGGGCTGAAGCTTTCTTT.

V usage is TRBV29-1 and J usage is TRBJ1-2, with D perhaps TRBD1 (6 bases). V was cut by 3 bases and J by 8 bases, with 16 bases left in between. The length of the CDR3 is 13 residues. The germline V gene encodes CDR1 SQVTM and CDR2 ANQGSEA. The CDR3 here is CSVDPKGGRGYTF. As DNA, the CDR3 is TGCAGCGTTGATCCCAAGGGGGGGAGAGGCTACACCTTC.

This chain joins TRBV5-4 and TRBJ2-5; 8 bases agree with TRBD2. V lost 6 bases, J lost 1 base, and 8 bases stayed unmatched. Germline-derived CDR1 and CDR2 are SGHNT and YYREEE (reference sequence). The CDR3 has 15 residues. CDR3 DNA: TGTGCCAGCAAGGTTGATAGCGGGATCCAAGAGACCCAGTACTTC. Its protein product is CASKVDSGIQETQYF.

The chain employs TRBV6-1 and TRBJ1-1, with 10 positions matching TRBD1. Germline V gives CDR1 MNHNS, CDR2 SASEGT. The trim removed 10 bases at V and 5 bases at J, leaving 13 bases unmatched. This CDR3 is 15 amino acids long. DNA for the CDR3: TGTGCCACCAGACAGGGGGCGAAAAGAGGGACTGAAGCTTTCTTT. Translation: CATRQGAKRGTEAFF.

The rearrangement uses TRBV5-1 and TRBJ2-2, with D perhaps being TRBD1 or TRBD2 (5 bases each). Germline CDR1 reads SGHRS; CDR2 reads YFSETQ. The germline V and J ends were trimmed by 1 base and 0 bases, with 10 bases remaining between them. This CDR3 contains 16 residues. The CDR3 DNA follows: TGCGCCAGCAGCTTGAACCTGGGGGCGAACACCGGGGAGCTGTTTTTT. It specifies CASSLNLGANTGELFF.

The chain has TRBV18 and TRBJ2-2, with D hard to call. The CDR3 has 15 residues. The germline V and J ends were trimmed by 1 base and 1 base, with 7 bases remaining between them. The V gene's germline CDR1 is KGHSH and CDR2 LQKENI. The CDR3 coding sequence is TGTGCCAGCTCACCACGGGAAGAGAACACCGGGGAGCTGTTTTTT. It is translated as CASSPREENTGELFF.

The chain has TRBV2 and TRBJ2-5; 8 bases map to TRBD2. V lost 3 bases, J lost 6 bases, and 6 bases stayed unmatched. Germline V gene data show CDR1 as SNHLY and CDR2 as FYNNEI. The length of the CDR3 is 14 residues. DNA of the CDR3: TGTGCCAGCAGTGAGAGACTAGCGAGGCAGACCCAGTACTTC. Amino acid sequence: CASSERLARQTQYF.

The chain has TRBV7-2 and TRBJ2-7, with 9 bases matching TRBD1. The CDR3 sequence is 17 residues long. Trimming removed 5 bases from V and 0 bases from J; junction bases left unmatched: 11. The germline gives CDR1 SGHTA, CDR2 FQGNSA. The CDR3 is CASSPGQGFRGSYEQYF. CDR3 DNA: TGTGCCAGCAGCCCGGGACAGGGATTCAGAGGCTCCTACGAGCAGTACTTC.

The genes are TRBV28 and TRBJ2-5; D is unresolved. The V gene's germline CDR1 is MDHEN and CDR2 SYDVKM. CDR3 length equals 12 residues. Trimming stripped 6 bases from V and 1 base from J, with 6 bases between. CDR3 sequence (DNA): TGTGCCAGCAGCGGTTTCCAAGAGACCCAGTACTTC. Residues: CASSGFQETQYF.

The gene calls are TRBV10-2 and TRBJ2-7; D perhaps matches TRBD2 (6 bases). CDR1 is WSHSY, CDR2 SAAADI, per germline. Trimming stripped 9 bases from V and 1 base from J, with 13 bases between. The CDR3 has 13 amino acids. The CDR3 DNA reads TGCGCCAGTACTGGCGCGGGGTCCTACGAGCAGTACTTC. This codes for CASTGAGSYEQYF.

This rearrangement joins TRBV20-1 to TRBJ1-2; no reliable D call. Germline V gene data show CDR1 as DFQATT and CDR2 as SNEGSKA (reference sequence). The CDR3 spans 9 residues. V shed 6 bases and J shed 8 bases, with 7 bases lying between them. The DNA for the CDR3 is TGCAGTGCCGCGAGGGGCTACACCTTC. This codes for CSAARGYTF.

The chain uses TRBV9 and TRBJ1-1, with D possibly matching TRBD1 (6 bases). The CDR3 is 15 amino acids. Per germline, CDR1 SGDLS and CDR2 YYNGEE. V lost 2 bases and J lost 6, with 17 bases in between. CDR3 DNA sequence: TGTGCCAGCAGCGTGTCCAACAGGGCAACCGCTGAAGCTTTCTTT. It yields the protein CASSVSNRATAEAFF.

J is TRBJ2-1 and V is TRBV28; 8 positions agree with TRBD2. The junction had 6 bases not matched to a gene; V was cut back by 4 bases and J by 4 bases. Germline CDR1 reads MDHEN; CDR2 reads SYDVKM. The CDR3 extends over 15 amino acids. CDR3 region: CASSSGGPNYNEQFF. The CDR3 DNA sequence: TGTGCCAGCAGTTCGGGGGGGCCTAATTACAATGAGCAGTTCTTC.

The chain joins TRBV25-1 to TRBJ1-4; D might be TRBD1 (5 bases). Germline CDR1 MGHDK, CDR2 SYGVNS. This CDR3 spans 13 amino acids. V gave up 3 bases and J gave up 8 bases, with 10 bases separating them. The CDR3 nucleotides read TGTGCCAGCAGTGACAGGGTGTTGGAAAAACTGTTTTTT. This gives the protein CASSDRVLEKLFF.

The chain joins TRBV18 to TRBJ2-1; TRBD1 matches at 8 bases. CDR1 and CDR2 (germline): KGHSH, LQKENI. Trimming cost V 3 bases and J 5 bases; bases outside gene matches: 9. The CDR3 sequence is 16 residues long. CDR3 loop: CASSPRDRSRNNEQFF. The CDR3 coding sequence is TGTGCCAGCTCACCCCGGGACAGGTCAAGGAACAATGAGCAGTTCTTC.

This chain uses TRBV2 with TRBJ1-1; D remains ambiguous. The CDR3 totals 11 residues. Germline V gives CDR1 SNHLY, CDR2 FYNNEI. V lost 6 bases and J 10 bases, leaving 12 bases between the germline ends. The CDR3 region has the DNA TGTGCCAGCAGCGCTACGAGTTTAGCTTTCTTT. Protein sequence: CASSATSLAFF.

V usage is TRBV7-6 and J usage is TRBJ2-1; D is unresolved. This CDR3 is built from 13 residues. Germline V lookup: CDR1 SGHVS, CDR2 FNYEAQ. V shed 4 bases and J shed 4 bases, with 8 bases lying between them. Here the CDR3 DNA reads TGTGCCAGCAGCTCTGGCCTATACAATGAGCAGTTCTTC. Its protein is CASSSGLYNEQFF.

V and J are TRBV19 and TRBJ1-2, with D possibly being TRBD1 (5 bases). V shed 7 bases and J shed 7 bases, with 13 bases lying between them. The CDR3 spans 12 residues. Germline lookup yields CDR1 LNHDA and CDR2 SQIVND (reference sequence). In nucleotides, the CDR3 is TGTGCCAGTAAGGGAGGGGTTCCTGGCTACACCTTC. Its protein is CASKGGVPGYTF.

The chain combines TRBV5-6 with TRBJ1-6; D remains ambiguous. Trimming shortened V by 1 base and J by 0 bases, and 8 bases separated the two germline ends. This CDR3 is 16 amino acids long. CDR1 and CDR2 from the germline V gene are SGHDT and YYEEEE. CDR3 nucleotide sequence: TGTGCCAGCAGCTTGCAGCGATCCTCCTATAATTCACCCCTCCACTTT. Encoded protein: CASSLQRSSYNSPLHF.

This clone was recorded once. Other DNA sequences in the sample encode the same CDR3. The rearrangement uses TRBV28 and TRBJ1-2; 9 nucleotides line up with TRBD1. Germline CDR1 MDHEN, CDR2 SYDVKM. This CDR3 is 13 amino acids long. The ends lost 10 bases at V and 3 bases at J; junction bases unmatched: 6. CDR3 region: CATLDRGDYGYTF. In DNA form, the CDR3 reads TGTGCCACCCTGGACAGGGGAGACTATGGCTACACCTTC.

V is TRBV7-9 and J is TRBJ1-1, with 8 bases lining up with TRBD1. The CDR3 covers 14 residues. Looked up from germline, CDR1 is SEHNR and CDR2 is FQNEAQ (reference sequence). V lost 4 bases, J lost 5 bases, and 6 bases stayed unmatched. Written as DNA, the CDR3 is TGTGCCAGCAGCTCACAGGGGGGAGGAACTGAAGCTTTCTTT. Its protein product is CASSSQGGGTEAFF.

The gene calls are TRBV7-2 and TRBJ2-5, with 7 bases fitting TRBD1. The CDR3 totals 13 residues. CDR1 and CDR2 (germline): SGHTA, FQGNSA. The ends lost 0 bases at V and 5 bases at J; junction bases unmatched: 0. The CDR3 DNA reads as TGTGCCAGCAGCTTAGCAGGGGGCGAGACCCAGTACTTC. This gives the protein CASSLAGGETQYF.

This clone was seen a single time. The chain links TRBV5-4 to TRBJ2-7; a weak D match, TRBD1 (6 bases). The CDR3 totals 16 residues. Trimming removed 1 base at V and 4 bases at J, with 18 bases between. Per the germline V gene, CDR1 is SGHNT and CDR2 is YYREEE (reference sequence). This CDR3 is CASSLLGGGPIYEQYF. For the CDR3, the DNA is TGTGCCAGCAGCTTGTTAGGTGGGGGCCCTATTTACGAGCAGTACTTC.

The rearrangement joins TRBV7-8 to TRBJ2-1; 10 positions agree with TRBD2. The CDR3 sequence is 15 residues long. After removal of 6 bases from V and 2 bases from J, the junction contained 4 bases not matched to a gene. Germline V gives CDR1 SGHVS, CDR2 FQNEAQ. CDR3 in DNA: TGTGCCAGCAGACGGACTAGCGGAGCCTACAATGAGCAGTTCTTC. As protein: CASRRTSGAYNEQFF. The whole variable domain, filled in from reference TRBV7-8 and TRBJ2-1, reads GAGVSQSPRYKVAKRGQDVALRCDPISGHVSLFWYQQALGQGPEFLTYFQNEAQLDKSGLPSDRFFAERPEGSVSTLKIQRTQQEDSAVYLCASRRTSGAYNEQFFGPGTRLTVL.

This sequence joins TRBV5-4 and TRBJ2-7; D call uncertain. The V gene lost 2 bases and the J gene lost 1 base, with 4 bases spanning the gap. The V gene's germline CDR1 is SGHNT and CDR2 YYREEE (reference sequence). The CDR3 covers 12 residues. The CDR3 DNA follows: TGTGCCAGCAGCTTACTATCCTACGAGCAGTACTTC. It specifies CASSLLSYEQYF.

This sequence joins TRBV2 and TRBJ2-7, with TRBD1 identical over 11 bases. This CDR3 comprises 14 residues. Losses at the gene ends were 6 bases for V and 4 bases for J; bases not matched to a gene: 5. Germline values: CDR1 SNHLY, CDR2 FYNNEI. CDR3 in amino acids: CASSTGTGGYEQYF. CDR3 bases: TGTGCCAGCAGCACCGGGACAGGGGGATACGAGCAGTACTTC.

The rearrangement joins TRBV28 to TRBJ1-3, with no clear D. V gave up 7 bases and J gave up 0 bases, with 10 bases separating them. The germline CDR1 and CDR2 sequences are MDHEN and SYDVKM. This CDR3 has 14 amino acids. The CDR3 nucleotides are TGTGCCAGCACATACGGAGGCTCTGGAAACACCATATATTTT. Amino acids: CASTYGGSGNTIYF.